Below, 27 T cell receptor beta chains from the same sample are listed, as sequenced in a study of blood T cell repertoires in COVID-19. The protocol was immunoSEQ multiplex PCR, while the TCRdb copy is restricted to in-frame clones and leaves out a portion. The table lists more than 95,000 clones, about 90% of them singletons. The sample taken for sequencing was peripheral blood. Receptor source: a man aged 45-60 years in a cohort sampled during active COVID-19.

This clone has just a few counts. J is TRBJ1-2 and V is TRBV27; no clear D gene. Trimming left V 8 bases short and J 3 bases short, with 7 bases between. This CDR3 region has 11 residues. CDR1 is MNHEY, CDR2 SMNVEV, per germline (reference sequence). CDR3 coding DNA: TGTGCCAGCGGGAGCTACTATGGCTACACCTTC. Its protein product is CASGSYYGYTF.

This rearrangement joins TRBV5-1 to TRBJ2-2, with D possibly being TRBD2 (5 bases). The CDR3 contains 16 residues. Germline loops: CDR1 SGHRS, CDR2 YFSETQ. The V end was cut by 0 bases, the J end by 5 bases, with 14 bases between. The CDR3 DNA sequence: TGCGCCAGCAGCTTGGGGTTTGTATGGAGGACCGGGGAGCTGTTTTTT. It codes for CASSLGFVWRTGELFF.

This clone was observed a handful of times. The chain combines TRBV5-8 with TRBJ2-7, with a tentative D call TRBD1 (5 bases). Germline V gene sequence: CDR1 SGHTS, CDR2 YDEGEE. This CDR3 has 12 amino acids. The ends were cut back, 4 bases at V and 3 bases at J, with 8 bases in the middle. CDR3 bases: TGTGCCAGCAGCACACAGGTCTACGAGCAGTACTTC. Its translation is CASSTQVYEQYF.

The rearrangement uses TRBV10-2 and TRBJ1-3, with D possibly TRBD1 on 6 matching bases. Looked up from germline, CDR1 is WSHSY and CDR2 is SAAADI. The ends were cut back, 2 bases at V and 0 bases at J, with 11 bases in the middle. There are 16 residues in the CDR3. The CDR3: CASSETTGISGNTIYF. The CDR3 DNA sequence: TGCGCCAGCAGTGAGACCACAGGGATCTCTGGAAACACCATATATTTT.

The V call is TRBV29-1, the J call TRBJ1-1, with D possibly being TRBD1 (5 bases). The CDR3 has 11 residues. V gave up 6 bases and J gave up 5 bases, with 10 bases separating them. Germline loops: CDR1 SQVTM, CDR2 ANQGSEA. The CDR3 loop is CSVWGGTEAFF. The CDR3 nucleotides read TGCAGCGTGTGGGGGGGAACTGAAGCTTTCTTT.

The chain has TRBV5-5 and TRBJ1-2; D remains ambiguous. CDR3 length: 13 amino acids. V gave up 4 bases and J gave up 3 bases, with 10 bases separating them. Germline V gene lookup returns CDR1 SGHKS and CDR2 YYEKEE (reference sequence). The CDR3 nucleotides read TGTGCCAGCAGCCCGTCTGCGGACTATGGCTACACCTTC. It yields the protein CASSPSADYGYTF.

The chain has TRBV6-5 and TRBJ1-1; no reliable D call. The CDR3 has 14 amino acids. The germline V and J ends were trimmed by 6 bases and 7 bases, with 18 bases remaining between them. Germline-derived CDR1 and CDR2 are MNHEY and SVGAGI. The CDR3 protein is CASRATPGPLEAFF. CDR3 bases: TGTGCCAGCAGGGCGACTCCGGGTCCCCTTGAAGCTTTCTTT.

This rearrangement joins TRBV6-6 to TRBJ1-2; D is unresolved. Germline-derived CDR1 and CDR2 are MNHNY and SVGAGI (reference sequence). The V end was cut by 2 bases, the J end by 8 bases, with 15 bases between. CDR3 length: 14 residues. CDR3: CASSYPAGRGGYTF. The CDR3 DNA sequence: TGTGCCAGCAGTTACCCGGCGGGCCGTGGAGGCTACACCTTC.

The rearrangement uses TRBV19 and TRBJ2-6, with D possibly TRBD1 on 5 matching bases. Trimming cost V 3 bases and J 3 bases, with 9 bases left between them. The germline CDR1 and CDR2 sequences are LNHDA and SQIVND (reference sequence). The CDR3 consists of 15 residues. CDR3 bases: TGTGCCAGTAGTATCAAGGGGCTTGGGGCCAACGTCCTGACTTTC. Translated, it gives CASSIKGLGANVLTF.

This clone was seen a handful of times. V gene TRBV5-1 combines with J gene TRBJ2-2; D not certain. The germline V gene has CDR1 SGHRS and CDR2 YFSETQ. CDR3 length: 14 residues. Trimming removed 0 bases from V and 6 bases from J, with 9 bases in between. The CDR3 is CASSLDVTPGELFF. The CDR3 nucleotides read TGCGCCAGCAGCTTGGACGTGACTCCCGGGGAGCTGTTTTTT.

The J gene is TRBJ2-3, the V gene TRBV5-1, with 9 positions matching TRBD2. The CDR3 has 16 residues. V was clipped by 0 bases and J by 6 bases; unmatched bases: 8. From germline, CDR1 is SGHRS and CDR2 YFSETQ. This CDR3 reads CASSLGAGGQRDTQYF. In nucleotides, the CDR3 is TGCGCCAGCAGCTTGGGTGCGGGGGGGCAGCGCGATACGCAGTATTTT.

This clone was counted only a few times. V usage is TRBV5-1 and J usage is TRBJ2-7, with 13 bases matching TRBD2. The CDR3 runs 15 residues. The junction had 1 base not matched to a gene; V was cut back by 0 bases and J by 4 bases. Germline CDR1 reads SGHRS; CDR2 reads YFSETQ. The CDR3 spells CASSLGTSGGYEQYF. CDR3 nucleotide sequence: TGCGCCAGCAGCTTGGGGACTAGCGGGGGATACGAGCAGTACTTC.

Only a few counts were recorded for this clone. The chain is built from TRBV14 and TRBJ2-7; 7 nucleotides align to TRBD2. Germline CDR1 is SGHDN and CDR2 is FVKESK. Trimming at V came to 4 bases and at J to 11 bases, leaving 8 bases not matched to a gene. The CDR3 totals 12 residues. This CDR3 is CASSPGGTREYF. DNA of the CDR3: TGTGCCAGCAGCCCCGGGGGGACGCGGGAGTACTTC.

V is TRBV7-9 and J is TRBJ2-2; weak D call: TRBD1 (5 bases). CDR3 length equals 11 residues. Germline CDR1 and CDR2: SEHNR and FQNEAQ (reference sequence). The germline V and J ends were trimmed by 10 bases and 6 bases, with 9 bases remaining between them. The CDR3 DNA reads TGTGCCACCGCGACAGCCGGGGAGCTGTTTTTT. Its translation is CATATAGELFF.

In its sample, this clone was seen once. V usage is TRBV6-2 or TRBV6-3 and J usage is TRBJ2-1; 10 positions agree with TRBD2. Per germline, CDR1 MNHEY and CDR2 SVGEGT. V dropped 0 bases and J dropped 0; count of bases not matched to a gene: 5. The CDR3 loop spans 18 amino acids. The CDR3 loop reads CASSYSGSGGSSYNEQFF. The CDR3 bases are TGTGCCAGCAGTTACTCGGGTAGCGGGGGGAGCTCCTACAATGAGCAGTTCTTC.

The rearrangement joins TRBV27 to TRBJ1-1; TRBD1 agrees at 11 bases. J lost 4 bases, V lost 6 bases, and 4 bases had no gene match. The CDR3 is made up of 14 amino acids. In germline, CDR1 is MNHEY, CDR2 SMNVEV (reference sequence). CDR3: CASRTGTGGTEAFF. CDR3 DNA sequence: TGTGCCAGCAGAACCGGGACAGGGGGCACTGAAGCTTTCTTT.

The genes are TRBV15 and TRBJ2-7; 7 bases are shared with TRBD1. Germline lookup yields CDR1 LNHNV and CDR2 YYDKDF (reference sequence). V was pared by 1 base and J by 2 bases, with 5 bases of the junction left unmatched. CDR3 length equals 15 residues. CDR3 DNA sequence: TGTGCCACCAGCAGAGGCCGACAGGGAGCCTACGAGCAGTACTTC. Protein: CATSRGRQGAYEQYF.

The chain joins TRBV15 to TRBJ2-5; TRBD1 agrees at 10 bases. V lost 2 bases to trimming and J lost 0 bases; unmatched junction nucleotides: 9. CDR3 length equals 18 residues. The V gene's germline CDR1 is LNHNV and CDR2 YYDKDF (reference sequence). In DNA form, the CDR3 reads TGTGCCACCAGCAGACACCGTTCCGGGACAGGGGACCAAGAGACCCAGTACTTC. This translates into CATSRHRSGTGDQETQYF.

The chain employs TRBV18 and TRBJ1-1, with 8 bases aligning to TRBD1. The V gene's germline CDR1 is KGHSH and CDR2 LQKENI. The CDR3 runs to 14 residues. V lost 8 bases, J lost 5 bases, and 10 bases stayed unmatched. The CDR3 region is CASRITGGITEAFF. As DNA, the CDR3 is TGTGCCAGCCGTATTACAGGGGGGATTACTGAAGCTTTCTTT.

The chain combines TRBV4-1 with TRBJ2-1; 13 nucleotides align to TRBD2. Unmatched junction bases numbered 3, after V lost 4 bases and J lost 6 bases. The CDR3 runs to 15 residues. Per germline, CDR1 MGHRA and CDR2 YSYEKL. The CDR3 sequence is CASSRLAGGLNEQFF. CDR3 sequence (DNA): TGCGCCAGCAGCCGACTAGCGGGGGGCCTCAATGAGCAGTTCTTC.

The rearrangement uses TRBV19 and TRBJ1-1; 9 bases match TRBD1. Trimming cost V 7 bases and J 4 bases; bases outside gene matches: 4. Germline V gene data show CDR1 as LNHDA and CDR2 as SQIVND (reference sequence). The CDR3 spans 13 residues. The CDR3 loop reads CASNTGGRTEAFF. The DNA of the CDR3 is TGTGCCAGTAATACAGGGGGCCGCACTGAAGCTTTCTTT.

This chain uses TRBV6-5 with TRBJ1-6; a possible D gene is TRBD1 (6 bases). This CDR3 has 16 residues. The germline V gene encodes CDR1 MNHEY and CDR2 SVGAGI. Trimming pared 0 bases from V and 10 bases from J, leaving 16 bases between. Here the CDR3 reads CASSYSRPGDGSPLHF. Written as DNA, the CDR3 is TGTGCCAGCAGTTACTCGAGGCCAGGGGACGGGTCACCCCTCCACTTT.

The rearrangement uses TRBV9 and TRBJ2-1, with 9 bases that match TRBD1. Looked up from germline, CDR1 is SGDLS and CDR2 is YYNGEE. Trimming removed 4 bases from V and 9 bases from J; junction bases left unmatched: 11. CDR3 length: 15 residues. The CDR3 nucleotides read TGTGCCAGCAGCCCTCCGGGACAGGGTGGCCTTGAGCAGTTCTTC. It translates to CASSPPGQGGLEQFF.

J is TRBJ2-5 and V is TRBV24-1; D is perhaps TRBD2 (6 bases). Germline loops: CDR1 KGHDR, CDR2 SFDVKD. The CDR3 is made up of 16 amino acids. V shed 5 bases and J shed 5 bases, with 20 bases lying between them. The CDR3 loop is CATSGHADSAGETQYF. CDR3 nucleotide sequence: TGTGCCACCAGTGGACACGCGGACTCGGCGGGGGAGACCCAGTACTTC.

CDR3 nucleotide sequence: TGTGCCAGCAGCTTAGGGGCGGGGAGCTCCTACAATGAGCAGTTCTTC. Amino acid sequence: CASSLGAGSSYNEQFF. The chain carries TRBV7-9 and TRBJ2-1, with D possibly TRBD2 on 6 matching bases. With 1 base removed from V and 0 bases from J, the gap between germline ends came to 10 bases. Per the germline V gene, CDR1 is SEHNR and CDR2 is FQNEAQ (reference sequence). The CDR3 is made up of 16 amino acids.

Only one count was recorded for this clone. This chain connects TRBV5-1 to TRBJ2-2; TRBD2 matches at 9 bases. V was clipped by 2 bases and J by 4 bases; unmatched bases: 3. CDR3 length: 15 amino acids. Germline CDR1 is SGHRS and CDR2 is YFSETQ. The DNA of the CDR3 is TGCGCCAGCAGCTTAGTAGCGGGGGCCACCGGGGAGCTGTTTTTT. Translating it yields CASSLVAGATGELFF.

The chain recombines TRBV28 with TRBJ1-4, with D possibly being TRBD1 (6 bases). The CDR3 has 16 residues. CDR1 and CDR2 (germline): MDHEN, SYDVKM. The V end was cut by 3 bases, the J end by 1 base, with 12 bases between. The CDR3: CASSFSGEGTNEKLFF. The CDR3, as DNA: TGTGCCAGCAGTTTTTCAGGGGAGGGAACTAATGAAAAACTGTTTTTT.